This T cell receptor (beta chain) was documented in a study of T cells in Graves' hyperthyroidism and ophthalmopathy. Overall study context: Before any treatment, at initial diagnosis, peripheral blood was collected.

TCR beta CDR3 regions were amplified from RNA. First-round RT-PCR targeting the TCR CDR3 was performed with the HTBI primer set. TCRdb processed the multiplex PCR reads anew with MiXCR; each CDR3 protein has one entry. The data contain around 600,000 distinct CDR3 sequences, about 14% of them singletons. V was trimmed by 7 bases and J by 7 bases, leaving 17 bases between them. Per the germline V gene, CDR1 is LGHNT and CDR2 is FRNRAP. The CDR3 contains 14 residues. For this clonotype: What it binds is not known.

Overall study results and limits: The model predicted ophthalmopathy a median approximately 6 months before onset. Stable hyperthyroidism was told apart from ophthalmopathy by a model built on 13 V-J features.

Clinical Activity Scores of at least 3, NOSPECS grades of at least 4 and durations under 3 months characterized ophthalmopathy patients. The chain links TRBV12-5 to TRBJ2-1, with a tentative D call TRBD2 (6 bases). The sequenced sample consisted of blood. The receptor was derived from a woman between 45 and 60 years old with Graves' ophthalmopathy. The CDR3 sequence: CASAPRREGNEQFF. The CDR3 DNA sequence: TGTGCTAGTGCCCCTCGGAGGGAAGGGAATGAGCAGTTCTTC. The full variable domain, completed using reference TRBV12-5 and TRBJ2-1, is DARVTQTPRHKVTEMGQEVTMRCQPILGHNTVFWYRQTMMQGLELLAYFRNRAPLDDSGMPKDRFSAEMPDATLATLKIQPSEPRDSAVYFCASAPRREGNEQFFGPGTRLTVL.